The sequence of this T cell receptor beta chain was determined in a study of PD-1 blockade in classical Hodgkin lymphoma. Whole-study findings and limits: Complete responders showed a baseline diversity that resembled the diversity of newly diagnosed patients. Unlike CD8+ TCR diversity, which did not rise significantly by C4D1, CD4+ TCR diversity did.

Profiling relied on immunoSEQ multiplex PCR, and the TCRdb table lists in-frame clones only, not all of them. This repertoire shows 50,000 to 65,000 clones, approximately 90% found once; its top ten account for roughly 5%. All patients relapsed after autologous stem cell transplantation, and brentuximab vedotin exposure varied. Comments on this clone: Its antigen is as yet unknown.

The TCR originated in a human donor with classical Hodgkin lymphoma. Sequences were derived from peripheral blood mononuclear cells (PBMCs), sampled before the second cycle of nivolumab.

The CDR3 reads CASSHNSDTGELFF. CDR3 bases: TGTGCCAGCAGCCACAACTCAGATACCGGGGAGCTGTTTTTT. The chain links TRBV7-9 to TRBJ2-2, with D unresolved. This CDR3 is built from 14 residues. The germline CDR1 and CDR2 sequences are SEHNR and FQNEAQ (reference sequence). V lost 5 bases, J lost 5 bases, and 12 bases lay in between.